The rows below give T cell receptor beta chains drawn from one sample of a study of blood T cell repertoires in COVID-19. TCRdb's copy holds only in-frame clones and misses some; the assay was immunoSEQ multiplex PCR. Of approximately 97,000 clones in the sample, about 85% are singletons; the top ten hold roughly 12%. The sample was peripheral blood. These receptors originate from a human donor in a cohort sampled during active COVID-19. Both conserved end residues are part of each CDR3. A D gene is named only where the DNA matches it firmly. Clone size is shown for a subset of rows, as once, few, many or a class of expanded clone.

d_gene,abundance,j_gene,v_gene,CDR3aa,CDR3nt
TRBD2,-,TRBJ2-7,TRBV9,CASSVDGLAGAYEQYF,TGTGCCAGCAGCGTAGACGGACTAGCGGGAGCCTACGAGCAGTACTTC
-,-,TRBJ2-7,TRBV27,CASSVGGSGRREQYF,TGTGCCAGCAGTGTAGGAGGGTCAGGTCGGCGTGAGCAGTACTTC
TRBD2,-,TRBJ2-3,TRBV5-1,CASSTGGKGEADTQYF,TGCGCCAGCAGCACGGGGGGAAAAGGTGAGGCAGATACGCAGTATTTT
TRBD2,-,TRBJ2-7,TRBV10-1,CASSESPGLAGTLLPYEQYF,TGCGCCAGCAGTGAGTCACCGGGGCTAGCGGGAACTCTACTGCCCTACGAGCAGTACTTC
TRBD2,-,TRBJ2-1,TRBV7-7,CASSLGLAGVNEQFF,TGTGCCAGCAGCTTAGGGCTAGCGGGAGTAAATGAGCAGTTCTTC
-,-,TRBJ1-2,TRBV2,CASSVAESYGYTF,TGTGCCAGCAGTGTAGCCGAGAGCTATGGCTACACCTTC
TRBD2,-,TRBJ2-7,TRBV27,CASSFQRDTYEQYF,TGTGCCAGCAGTTTCCAGCGGGATACCTACGAGCAGTACTTC
TRBD1,-,TRBJ1-1,TRBV3-1/TRBV3-2,CASSRQGASEAFF,TGTGCCAGCAGCCGACAGGGGGCGAGTGAAGCTTTCTTT
-,-,TRBJ2-7,TRBV28,CASKQGSPSSAYEQYF,TGTGCCAGCAAGCAGGGGTCCCCCTCTAGTGCCTACGAGCAGTACTTC
TRBD1,-,TRBJ1-2,TRBV9,CASSVGTATNYGYTF,TGTGCCAGCAGCGTTGGGACAGCCACTAACTATGGCTACACCTTC
TRBD2,-,TRBJ2-5,TRBV7-3,CASSPRLAGGPETQYF,TGTGCCAGCAGCCCAAGACTAGCGGGAGGCCCCGAGACCCAGTACTTC
TRBD1,-,TRBJ2-5,TRBV12-5,CASGSSTGTGGVETQYF,TGTGCTAGTGGTTCCTCCACCGGGACAGGGGGCGTAGAGACCCAGTACTTC
-,-,TRBJ2-3,TRBV18,CASSPGQSTDTQYF,TGTGCCAGCTCACCAGGCCAGAGCACAGATACGCAGTATTTT
-,-,TRBJ2-7,TRBV5-5,CASSLAVRERAREQYF,TGTGCCAGCAGCTTGGCTGTTCGTGAGAGGGCGCGGGAGCAGTACTTC
-,-,TRBJ1-2,TRBV11-1,CASSLRAPDQGDGYTF,TGTGCCAGCAGCTTAAGGGCCCCCGATCAGGGCGATGGCTACACCTTC
-,few,TRBJ1-6,TRBV7-9,CASSYPRGDSPLHF,TGTGCCAGCAGCTACCCCAGGGGAGATTCACCCCTCCACTTT
-,-,TRBJ2-1,TRBV3-1/TRBV3-2,CASSRGLDEQFF,TGTGCCAGCAGCCGCGGACTTGATGAGCAGTTCTTC
TRBD2,-,TRBJ2-1,TRBV27,CASSQAGVPYNEQFF,TGTGCCAGCAGTCAAGCGGGAGTACCCTACAATGAGCAGTTCTTC
TRBD2,-,TRBJ2-3,TRBV27,CASTKRERGRDTQYF,TGTGCCAGTACGAAGCGGGAGCGTGGTAGAGATACGCAGTATTTT
-,-,TRBJ2-1,TRBV3-1/TRBV3-2,CASSQGLPGAGQFF,TGTGCCAGCAGCCAAGGACTACCCGGAGCCGGGCAGTTCTTC
-,-,TRBJ2-7,TRBV15,CATSRDTAYEQYF,TGTGCCACCAGCAGAGATACAGCCTACGAGCAGTACTTC
-,-,TRBJ2-3,TRBV5-6,CASSFGVDTQYF,TGTGCCAGCAGCTTCGGGGTTGATACGCAGTATTTT
TRBD2,-,TRBJ2-1,TRBV30,CAWSEGWTSGGDNEQFF,TGTGCCTGGAGTGAAGGGTGGACTAGCGGGGGGGACAATGAGCAGTTCTTC
-,-,TRBJ1-5,TRBV19,CASSTDRENQPQHF,TGTGCCAGTAGTACGGACAGAGAAAATCAGCCCCAGCATTTT
TRBD2,-,TRBJ2-1,TRBV7-3,CASRASGRGYNEQFF,TGTGCCAGCCGGGCTAGCGGGAGGGGCTACAATGAGCAGTTCTTC
-,-,TRBJ1-5,TRBV19,CASSPRAGQPQHF,TGTGCCAGTAGTCCCAGGGCGGGACAGCCCCAGCATTTT
-,-,TRBJ1-1,TRBV2,CASKAGSNTEAFF,TGTGCCAGCAAAGCGGGGTCGAACACTGAAGCTTTCTTT
-,-,TRBJ2-1,TRBV27,CASSFHNEQFF,TGTGCCAGCAGCTTCCACAATGAGCAGTTCTTC
-,-,TRBJ2-5,TRBV7-9,CASSPRGEGETQYF,TGTGCCAGCAGCCCTCGGGGTGAGGGAGAGACCCAGTACTTC
TRBD1,-,TRBJ1-2,TRBV6-6,CASNLGGPNYGYTF,TGTGCCAGCAACTTAGGGGGCCCAAACTATGGCTACACCTTC
-,-,TRBJ1-2,TRBV10-3,CAISESERGGGYGYTF,TGTGCCATCAGTGAGTCGGAAAGGGGGGGAGGCTATGGCTACACCTTC
TRBD2,once,TRBJ2-2,TRBV10-3,CAISESKREYTGELFF,TGTGCCATCAGTGAGTCCAAGCGGGAGTACACCGGGGAGCTGTTTTTT
TRBD2,-,TRBJ2-1,TRBV6-1,CASSEMQLAHNEQFF,TGTGCCAGCAGTGAAATGCAACTAGCGCACAATGAGCAGTTCTTC
TRBD1,-,TRBJ2-7,TRBV4-3,CASSHRTGEGEQYF,TGCGCCAGCAGCCATCGGACAGGGGAGGGTGAGCAGTACTTC
-,-,TRBJ2-7,TRBV27,CASSLGPSSEQYF,TGTGCCAGCAGTTTAGGGCCTTCTTCCGAGCAGTACTTC
-,-,TRBJ1-1,TRBV28,CASNPWGGATEAFF,TGTGCCAGCAATCCTTGGGGGGGCGCAACTGAAGCTTTCTTT
-,-,TRBJ2-3,TRBV19,CASSRADYTDTQYF,TGTGCCAGTAGTCGGGCAGACTACACAGATACGCAGTATTTT
-,-,TRBJ1-4,TRBV18,CASSPPLGGANEKLFF,TGTGCCAGCTCACCTCCCTTGGGGGGGGCTAATGAAAAACTGTTTTTT
-,once,TRBJ1-5,TRBV9,CASSVTGYSNQPQHF,TGTGCCAGCAGCGTAACGGGATATAGCAATCAGCCCCAGCATTTT
-,-,TRBJ2-7,TRBV10-3,CAISEIPSLYEQYF,TGTGCCATCAGTGAGATCCCTTCCCTCTACGAGCAGTACTTC
TRBD2,-,TRBJ2-3,TRBV6-1,CASSVAGGPDTQYF,TGTGCCAGCAGTGTAGCGGGAGGGCCAGATACGCAGTATTTT
TRBD2,-,TRBJ2-7,TRBV10-2,CASSDWTSGGTYEQYF,TGCGCCAGCAGTGACTGGACTAGCGGGGGGACCTACGAGCAGTACTTC
TRBD1,-,TRBJ1-1,TRBV6-5,CASSPRQGRTEAFF,TGTGCCAGCAGTCCTCGACAGGGAAGGACTGAAGCTTTCTTT
-,-,TRBJ1-2,TRBV6-5,CASRTAGDYGYTF,TGTGCCAGCAGGACAGCTGGGGACTATGGCTACACCTTC
-,-,TRBJ1-5,TRBV7-3,CASSPGRGQPQHF,TGTGCCAGCAGCCCCGGTCGTGGTCAGCCCCAGCATTTT
TRBD1,-,TRBJ2-1,TRBV18,CASSPRTGLDEQFF,TGTGCCAGCTCACCCCGGACAGGGTTGGATGAGCAGTTCTTC
-,-,TRBJ2-2,TRBV19,CASSWTQNTGELFF,TGTGCCAGTAGTTGGACTCAGAACACCGGGGAGCTGTTTTTT
TRBD1,few,TRBJ1-2,TRBV5-6,CASSAGTGRSNYGYTF,TGTGCCAGCAGCGCTGGGACAGGGCGCTCTAACTATGGCTACACCTTC
TRBD2,-,TRBJ2-1,TRBV30,CAWSVAGVGEQFF,TGTGCCTGGAGTGTGGCGGGAGTCGGTGAGCAGTTCTTC
-,-,TRBJ1-4,TRBV4-3,CASSLDSSSTNEKLFF,TGCGCCAGCAGTTTAGACAGTTCCTCAACTAATGAAAAACTGTTTTTT
-,once,TRBJ1-2,TRBV5-1,CASSLSNRVDSSGGYTF,TGCGCCAGCAGCTTGAGTAACAGGGTGGACTCAAGTGGGGGCTACACCTTC
-,-,TRBJ1-2,TRBV14,CASSPGHSLYGYTF,TGTGCCAGCAGCCCAGGACACTCACTCTATGGCTACACCTTC
TRBD2,-,TRBJ2-1,TRBV25-1,CASVPPLAAHNEQFF,TGTGCCAGTGTCCCCCCGCTAGCGGCACACAATGAGCAGTTCTTC